Each of the 6 T cell receptor beta chains below was sequenced from the same sample in a study of long-term antiretroviral therapy in people with HIV. The assay, immunoSEQ v3.0, was run at survey level. Assay used: immunoSEQ multiplex PCR; TCRdb lists only in-frame clones, some missing. The sample yields 20,000 to 25,000 clones, around 82% seen once. The specimen was unsorted PBMCs, collected at the start of antiretroviral therapy. The receptors stem from a man aged 45-65 years with HIV.

The rearrangement links TRBV29-1 to TRBJ2-7; unclear D gene. This CDR3 is 13 amino acids long. V was pared by 6 bases and J by 0 bases, with 12 bases between. Germline CDR1 and CDR2: SQVTM and ANQGSEA. The CDR3 loop is CSVEDASSYEQYF. The CDR3 DNA reads TGCAGCGTAGAGGACGCCAGCTCCTACGAGCAGTACTTC.

The chain recombines TRBV18 with TRBJ2-6, with 7 bases that match TRBD1. J gave up 0 bases and V 6 bases, and 2 bases lay outside the gene matches. Per germline, CDR1 KGHSH and CDR2 LQKENI. The CDR3 length is 15 residues. The CDR3 DNA reads as TGTGCCAGCTCGGACAGGAGCTCTGGGGCCAACGTCCTGACTTTC. It yields the protein CASSDRSSGANVLTF.

V gene TRBV6-6 combines with J gene TRBJ2-1, with 9 bases aligning to TRBD2. Losses at the gene ends were 6 bases for V and 8 bases for J; bases not matched to a gene: 5. The length of the CDR3 is 13 residues. From germline, CDR1 is MNHNY and CDR2 SVGAGI (reference sequence). The CDR3 DNA follows: TGTGCCAGCAGCCTTCTAGCGGGGTATGAGCAGTTCTTC. Amino acids: CASSLLAGYEQFF.

J is TRBJ1-3 and V is TRBV10-3; 8 nucleotides agree with TRBD1. The junction had 6 bases not matched to a gene; V was cut back by 5 bases and J by 0 bases. The CDR3 runs 16 residues. Germline CDR1 reads ENHRY; CDR2 reads SYGVKD. CDR3 nucleotide sequence: TGTGCCATCAGTAATGGACAGGGACGCTCTGGAAACACCATATATTTT. This gives the protein CAISNGQGRSGNTIYF.

The chain combines TRBV7-9 with TRBJ2-5; D possibly corresponds to TRBD2 (6 bases). Trimming cost V 4 bases and J 3 bases, with 12 bases left between them. CDR1 and CDR2 from the germline V gene are SEHNR and FQNEAQ (reference sequence). CDR3 length: 14 amino acids. The CDR3 loop reads CASSSPGTEETQYF. The DNA for the CDR3 is TGTGCCAGCAGCTCCCCCGGGACTGAAGAGACCCAGTACTTC.

The rearrangement joins TRBV5-1 to TRBJ2-7; D could derive from TRBD1 or TRBD2 (5 bases each). V was clipped by 5 bases and J by 7 bases, with 13 bases between them. CDR1 is SGHRS and CDR2 is YFSETQ in the germline V gene. The CDR3 sequence is 12 residues long. For the CDR3, the DNA is TGCGCCAGCAGAGGGGACCCGGGGGAGCAGTACTTC. This translates into CASRGDPGEQYF.